The 23 T cell receptor beta chains reported below all come from one sample, sequenced in a study of cytomegalovirus exposure and HLA in healthy donors. Produced via immunoSEQ multiplex PCR; TCRdb's table is partial and in-frame only. The table includes fewer than 400,000 clones, 80% to 90% detected once. Sequencing was carried out using PBMCs. Source of these receptors: a young woman in good health and CMV-seronegative.

This clone has just one count. CDR3 protein: CASSQTQGQVSSYNEQFF. DNA for the CDR3: TGCGCCAGCAGCCAGACCCAGGGACAGGTCAGCTCCTACAATGAGCAGTTCTTC. This sequence joins TRBV4-3 and TRBJ2-1; 8 nucleotides line up with TRBD1. The junction had 10 bases not matched to a gene; V was cut back by 3 bases and J by 0 bases. Germline values: CDR1 LGHNA, CDR2 YSLEER. The CDR3 consists of 18 residues.

This chain connects TRBV5-1 to TRBJ1-2; 11 bases line up with TRBD1. The ends lost 3 bases at V and 7 bases at J; junction bases unmatched: 5. The CDR3 has 14 residues. Germline lookup yields CDR1 SGHRS and CDR2 YFSETQ. CDR3 in amino acids: CASSSGQGAGGYTF. The CDR3 DNA is TGCGCCAGCAGCTCCGGACAGGGGGCTGGTGGCTACACCTTC.

The chain uses TRBV6-4 and TRBJ1-1, with 7 bases lining up with TRBD1. Germline assignment: CDR1 MRHNA and CDR2 SNTAGT. V dropped 9 bases and J dropped 7; count of bases not matched to a gene: 8. This CDR3 contains 12 residues. This CDR3 reads CARSTGTGEAFF. The CDR3 DNA reads as TGTGCCAGATCGACAGGGACTGGTGAAGCTTTCTTT.

The chain couples TRBV2 to TRBJ2-3; 8 nucleotides align to TRBD2. Germline CDR1 and CDR2: SNHLY and FYNNEI. V lost 8 bases and J lost 10; bases outside the gene matches: 11. CDR3 length equals 13 residues. The CDR3 sequence: CASSPSVTSAQYF. CDR3 DNA: TGTGCCAGCTCCCCGTCGGTGACTAGCGCGCAGTATTTT.

The chain couples TRBV14 to TRBJ2-7; the match to TRBD1 covers 11 bases. CDR1 and CDR2 from the germline V gene are SGHDN and FVKESK. There are 14 residues in the CDR3. V shed 4 bases, J shed 4 bases, and the junction held 3 bases outside the gene matches. CDR3 loop: CASSRGTGGYEQYF. CDR3 nucleotides: TGTGCCAGCAGCCGCGGGACAGGGGGATACGAGCAGTACTTC.

The chain recombines TRBV18 with TRBJ2-1, with D hard to call. V lost 0 bases and J lost 3, with 9 bases in between. Germline CDR1 reads KGHSH; CDR2 reads LQKENI. The CDR3 extends over 15 amino acids. Written as DNA, the CDR3 is TGTGCCAGCTCACCACCGTCGAGCGACTACAATGAGCAGTTCTTC. Residues: CASSPPSSDYNEQFF. Full variable domain (outside the CDR3, taken from reference TRBV18 and TRBJ2-1): NAGVMQNPRHLVRRRGQEARLRCSPMKGHSHVYWYRQLPEEGLKFMVYLQKENIIDESGMPKERFSAEFPKEGPSILRIQQVVRGDSAAYFCASSPPSSDYNEQFFGPGTRLTVL.

The chain has TRBV25-1 and TRBJ2-2; D might be TRBD2 (5 bases). V lost 6 bases and J lost 6, with 11 bases in between. CDR3 length: 13 residues. The germline V gene has CDR1 MGHDK and CDR2 SYGVNS. CDR3 sequence: CASSTDGAGELFF. The CDR3 DNA sequence: TGTGCCAGCAGCACCGACGGGGCCGGGGAGCTGTTTTTT.

This rearrangement joins TRBV18 to TRBJ1-3, with D maybe TRBD1 (6 bases). V lost 0 bases and J 0 bases, leaving 12 bases between the germline ends. From germline, CDR1 is KGHSH and CDR2 LQKENI. This CDR3 region has 17 residues. The CDR3 region is CASSPPGAGASGNTIYF. Here the CDR3 DNA reads TGTGCCAGCTCACCACCGGGGGCAGGAGCCTCTGGAAACACCATATATTTT.

The chain uses TRBV5-5 and TRBJ1-5; 10 nucleotides match TRBD1. V gave up 4 bases and J gave up 6 bases; unmatched junction bases: 4. The CDR3 runs 14 residues. Germline lookup yields CDR1 SGHKS and CDR2 YYEKEE (reference sequence). The CDR3 spells CASSATGGGQPQHF. As DNA, the CDR3 is TGTGCCAGCAGCGCGACAGGGGGCGGTCAGCCCCAGCATTTT.

This chain uses TRBV2 with TRBJ2-7, with TRBD1 matching 7 bases. V dropped 6 bases and J dropped 4; count of bases not matched to a gene: 3. There are 12 residues in the CDR3. Germline V CDR1 and CDR2: SNHLY, FYNNEI. The CDR3 reads CASSATGYEQYF. The CDR3 DNA follows: TGTGCCAGCAGCGCGACAGGGTACGAGCAGTACTTC.

The chain is built from TRBV5-1 and TRBJ2-3, with no clear D. V was shortened by 3 bases and J by 2 bases, with 10 bases between the two germline ends. Germline V lookup: CDR1 SGHRS, CDR2 YFSETQ. This CDR3 spans 14 amino acids. In DNA form, the CDR3 reads TGCGCCAGCAGCTCCGGAGATGACACAGATACGCAGTATTTT. Its translation: CASSSGDDTDTQYF. The whole variable domain, remainder taken from reference TRBV5-1 and TRBJ2-3, is KAGVTQTPRYLIKTRGQQVTLSCSPISGHRSVSWYQQTPGQGLQFLFEYFSETQRNKGNFPGRFSGRQFSNSRSEMNVSTLELGDSALYLCASSSGDDTDTQYFGPGTRLTVL.

The chain joins TRBV6-4 to TRBJ1-1; 7 nucleotides agree with TRBD1. Trimming took 7 bases from V and 0 from J; bases not matched to a gene: 8. Germline V CDR1 and CDR2: MRHNA, SNTAGT. The CDR3 consists of 15 residues. Here the CDR3 reads CASKPTGTLNTEAFF. CDR3 sequence (DNA): TGTGCCAGCAAGCCGACAGGGACCCTGAACACTGAAGCTTTCTTT.

V gene TRBV6-6 combines with J gene TRBJ2-1; 8 nucleotides align to TRBD1. Germline V lookup: CDR1 MNHNY, CDR2 SVGAGI (reference sequence). The CDR3 covers 13 residues. Losses at the gene ends were 7 bases for V and 4 bases for J; bases not matched to a gene: 3. The CDR3 region has the DNA TGTGCCAGCACAGGGGGCTCTTACAATGAGCAGTTCTTC. It encodes CASTGGSYNEQFF.

This chain connects TRBV11-2 to TRBJ2-5; 9 bases align to TRBD1. CDR1 is SGHAT, CDR2 FQNNGV, per germline. V lost 5 bases, J lost 5 bases, and 9 bases stayed unmatched. The CDR3 has 15 amino acids. DNA for the CDR3: TGTGCCAGCAGCGGACGGACAGGGGATTGGGAGACCCAGTACTTC. This translates into CASSGRTGDWETQYF. Combining the CDR3 with reference TRBV11-2 and TRBJ2-5 gives the whole variable domain EAGVAQSPRYKIIEKRQSVAFWCNPISGHATLYWYQQILGQGPKLLIQFQNNGVVDDSQLPKDRFSAERLKGVDSTLKIQPAKLEDSAVYLCASSGRTGDWETQYFGPGTRLLVL.

The J gene is TRBJ1-1, the V gene TRBV5-1; no definite D call. Per germline, CDR1 SGHRS and CDR2 YFSETQ. The V end lost 4 bases, the J end lost 1 base, and 11 bases lay between the germline ends. This CDR3 has 14 amino acids. The CDR3 DNA reads as TGCGCCAGCAGCCACACGGGAGAGAACACTGAAGCTTTCTTT. Translated, it gives CASSHTGENTEAFF.

The table lists this clone with a few counts. J is TRBJ1-2 and V is TRBV5-4; 8 nucleotides align to TRBD1. The V segment lost 3 bases and the J segment 7 bases; nucleotides outside the gene matches: 8. CDR1 and CDR2 (germline): SGHNT, YYREEE (reference sequence). The CDR3 has 14 residues. CDR3 bases: TGTGCCAGCAGCTGGGGACAGGACAGTGGTGGCTACACCTTC. Amino acid sequence: CASSWGQDSGGYTF.

This chain links TRBV6-5 with TRBJ2-1, with 8 bases lining up with TRBD2. V shed 4 bases, J shed 8 bases, and the junction held 10 bases outside the gene matches. The CDR3 length is 15 residues. Germline V gene sequence: CDR1 MNHEY, CDR2 SVGAGI. For the CDR3, the DNA is TGTGCCAGCAGTTCACAAGCGGGAGCGGTTGATGAGCAGTTCTTC. Amino acids: CASSSQAGAVDEQFF.

The chain employs TRBV25-1 and TRBJ2-7; D possibly uses TRBD1 or TRBD2 (9 bases each). V gave up 2 bases and J gave up 6 bases, with 26 bases separating them. From germline, CDR1 is MGHDK and CDR2 SYGVNS. The CDR3 has 18 amino acids. The CDR3 DNA reads TGTGCCAGCAGTGAACTGGGACAGGGTGTTGCGGGAGGGCTCGAGCAGTACTTC. This translates into CASSELGQGVAGGLEQYF.

This sequence joins TRBV7-9 and TRBJ1-2, with TRBD1 matching 9 bases. Germline V gene data show CDR1 as SEHNR and CDR2 as FQNEAQ (reference sequence). The CDR3 sequence is 13 residues long. V lost 3 bases and J lost 8; bases outside the gene matches: 4. The CDR3 protein is CASSLGQGRGYTF. The CDR3 nucleotides are TGTGCCAGCAGCTTGGGACAGGGCAGGGGCTACACCTTC.

This chain connects TRBV30 to TRBJ1-3; TRBD1 might be the D (6 bases). This CDR3 spans 15 amino acids. The germline V and J ends were trimmed by 2 bases and 0 bases, with 11 bases remaining between them. Germline V lookup: CDR1 GTSNPN, CDR2 SVGIG (reference sequence). The CDR3: CAWSRTGRSGNTIYF. The CDR3 bases are TGTGCCTGGAGTAGAACAGGGCGCTCTGGAAACACCATATATTTT.

The CDR3 region is CATSRAGMNTEAFF. CDR3 in DNA: TGTGCCACCAGCAGAGCAGGGATGAACACTGAAGCTTTCTTT. The chain links TRBV15 to TRBJ1-1; tentative D call: TRBD1 (5 bases). Between the trimmed V and J ends, which lost 1 base and 0 bases, there was a span of 6 bases. The CDR3 spans 14 residues. CDR1 is LNHNV and CDR2 is YYDKDF in the germline V gene (reference sequence).

The J gene is TRBJ1-1, the V gene TRBV7-9; D remains unclear. Trimming left V 5 bases short and J 3 bases short, with 13 bases between. The CDR3 is 14 amino acids. Germline V gene lookup returns CDR1 SEHNR and CDR2 FQNEAQ (reference sequence). The CDR3 spells CASSPRSRDTEAFF. CDR3 coding DNA: TGTGCCAGCAGCCCCAGGTCCAGAGACACTGAAGCTTTCTTT. The complete variable domain, with remaining parts taken from reference TRBV7-9 and TRBJ1-1, reads DTGVSQNPRHKITKRGQNVTFRCDPISEHNRLYWYRQTLGQGPEFLTYFQNEAQLEKSRLLSDRFSAERPKGSFSTLEIQRTEQGDSAMYLCASSPRSRDTEAFFGQGTRLTVV.

In this sample, this clone turned up many times. The chain couples TRBV18 to TRBJ2-7; D possibly corresponds to TRBD2 (6 bases). Trimming took off 6 bases at V and 2 bases at J, with 17 bases between the two ends. From germline, CDR1 is KGHSH and CDR2 LQKENI. The CDR3 consists of 15 residues. Here the CDR3 reads CASSHFSGTTYEQYF. The CDR3 coding sequence is TGTGCCAGCTCTCATTTTAGCGGAACCACCTACGAGCAGTACTTC.